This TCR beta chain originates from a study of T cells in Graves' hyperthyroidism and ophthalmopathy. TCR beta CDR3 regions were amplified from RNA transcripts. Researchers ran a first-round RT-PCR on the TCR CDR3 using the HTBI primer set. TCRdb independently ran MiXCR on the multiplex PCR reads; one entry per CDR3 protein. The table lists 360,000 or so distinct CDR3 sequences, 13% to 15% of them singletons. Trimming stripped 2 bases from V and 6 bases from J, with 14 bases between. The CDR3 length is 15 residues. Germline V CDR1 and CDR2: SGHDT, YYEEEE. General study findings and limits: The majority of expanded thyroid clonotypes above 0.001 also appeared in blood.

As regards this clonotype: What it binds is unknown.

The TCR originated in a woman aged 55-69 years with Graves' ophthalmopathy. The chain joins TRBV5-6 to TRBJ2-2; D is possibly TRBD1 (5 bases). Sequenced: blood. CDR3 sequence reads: CASSFGPTGPGELFF. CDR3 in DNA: TGTGCCAGCAGCTTTGGTCCCACAGGCCCCGGGGAGCTGTTTTTT.